The present entry profiles one T cell receptor beta chain with its context. These data come from a study of blood T cell repertoires in COVID-19. Study-level information: Acute and convalescent COVID-19 samples came from the United States, Italy and Spain. PBMCs, B-cell-depleted T cells, or T cells provided the cDNA or gDNA that made up the material.

Patients in Seattle were enrolled during active infection, then followed longitudinally. Between the trimmed V and J ends, which lost 6 bases and 0 bases, there was a span of 14 bases. The germline V gene encodes CDR1 MNHEY and CDR2 SVGAGI. The CDR3 contains 15 residues. Authors' analysis steps: Amplification with reference gene primers provided the estimates of nucleated cell counts. Clones were sequenced by immunoSEQ multiplex PCR, and TCRdb holds only the in-frame ones, with some missing. The V and J calls and clone size were taken over from that table, and D and trimming were inferred from the DNA. Among 120,000 to 150,000 clones listed, 80% to 90% were seen once.

Input material: peripheral blood. V and J are TRBV6-5 and TRBJ1-1, with D maybe TRBD1 (6 bases). The clonotype originates from a woman aged 60-75 years with COVID-19, enrolled during active disease. The chain's CDR3 is CASRPGGRVNTEAFF. CDR3 DNA sequence: TGTGCCAGCAGACCCGGGGGGCGGGTGAACACTGAAGCTTTCTTT.